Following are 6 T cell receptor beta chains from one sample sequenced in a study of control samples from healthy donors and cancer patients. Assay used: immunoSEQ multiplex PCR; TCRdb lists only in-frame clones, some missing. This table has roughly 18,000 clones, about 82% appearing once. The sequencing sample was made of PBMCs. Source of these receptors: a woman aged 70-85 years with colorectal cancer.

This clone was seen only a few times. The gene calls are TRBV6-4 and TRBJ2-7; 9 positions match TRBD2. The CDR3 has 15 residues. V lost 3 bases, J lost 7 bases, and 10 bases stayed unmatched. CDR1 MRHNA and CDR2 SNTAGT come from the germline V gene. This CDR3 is CASSEGPGLASEQYF. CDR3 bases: TGTGCCAGCAGTGAAGGGCCGGGACTAGCTTCGGAGCAGTACTTC.

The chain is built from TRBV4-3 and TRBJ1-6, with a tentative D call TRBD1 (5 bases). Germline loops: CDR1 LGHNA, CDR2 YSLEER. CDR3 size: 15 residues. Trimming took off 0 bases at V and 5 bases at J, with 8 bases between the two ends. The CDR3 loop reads CASSQEGHNNSPLHF. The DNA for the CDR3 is TGCGCCAGCAGCCAAGAGGGGCATAATAATTCACCCCTCCACTTT.

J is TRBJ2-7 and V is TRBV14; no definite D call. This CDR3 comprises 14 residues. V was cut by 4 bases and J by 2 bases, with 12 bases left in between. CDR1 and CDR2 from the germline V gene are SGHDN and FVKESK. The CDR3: CASSPLWPPYEQYF. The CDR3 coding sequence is TGTGCCAGCAGCCCCCTCTGGCCACCCTACGAGCAGTACTTC.

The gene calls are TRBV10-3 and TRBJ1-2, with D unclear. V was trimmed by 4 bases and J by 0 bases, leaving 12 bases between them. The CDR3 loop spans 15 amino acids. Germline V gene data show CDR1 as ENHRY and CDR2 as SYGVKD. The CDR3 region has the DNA TGTGCCATCAGTGCCGGAAACTTAGCTAACTATGGCTACACCTTC. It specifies CAISAGNLANYGYTF.

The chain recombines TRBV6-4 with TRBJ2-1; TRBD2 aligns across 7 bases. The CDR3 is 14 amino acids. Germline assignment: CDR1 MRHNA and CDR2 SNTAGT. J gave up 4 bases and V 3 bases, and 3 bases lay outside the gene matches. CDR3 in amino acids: CASSEGLPYNEQFF. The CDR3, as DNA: TGTGCCAGCAGTGAGGGACTACCTTACAATGAGCAGTTCTTC.

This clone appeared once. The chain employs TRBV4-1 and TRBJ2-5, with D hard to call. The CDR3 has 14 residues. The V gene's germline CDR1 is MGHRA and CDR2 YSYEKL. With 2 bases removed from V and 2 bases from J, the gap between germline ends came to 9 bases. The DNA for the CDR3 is TGCGCCAGCAGCCAACATCAGAGACAAGAGACCCAGTACTTC. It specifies CASSQHQRQETQYF.